The clone carrying this TCR beta chain was detected only a few times. The entry originates in a study of blood T cell repertoires in COVID-19. About the research overall: Samples of COVID-19 (acute and convalescent) were obtained from the United States, Italy and Spain. In each case, the material was cDNA or gDNA derived from T cells, B-cell-depleted T cells, or PBMCs.

Trimming removed 0 bases from V and 6 bases from J; junction bases left unmatched: 2. Germline loops: CDR1 MNHEY, CDR2 SVGAGI. The CDR3 length is 14 residues. As processed by the authors: Estimated nucleated cell counts came from reference gene primer amplification. Generated by immunoSEQ multiplex PCR, the TCRdb table keeps only in-frame clones and is missing some. Clone size and the V and J calls come from that table; the DNA yielded D and trimming. The sample contains 95,000 to 150,000 clones, around 80% of which appear only once. The sequenced sample was peripheral blood. V is TRBV6-5 and J is TRBJ2-1; 7 bases match TRBD2. This clonotype originated in a man aged 60-69 years with active or convalescent COVID-19. CDR3 loop: CASSYSGGTNEQFF. Written as DNA, the CDR3 is TGTGCCAGCAGTTACTCGGGAGGGACCAATGAGCAGTTCTTC.